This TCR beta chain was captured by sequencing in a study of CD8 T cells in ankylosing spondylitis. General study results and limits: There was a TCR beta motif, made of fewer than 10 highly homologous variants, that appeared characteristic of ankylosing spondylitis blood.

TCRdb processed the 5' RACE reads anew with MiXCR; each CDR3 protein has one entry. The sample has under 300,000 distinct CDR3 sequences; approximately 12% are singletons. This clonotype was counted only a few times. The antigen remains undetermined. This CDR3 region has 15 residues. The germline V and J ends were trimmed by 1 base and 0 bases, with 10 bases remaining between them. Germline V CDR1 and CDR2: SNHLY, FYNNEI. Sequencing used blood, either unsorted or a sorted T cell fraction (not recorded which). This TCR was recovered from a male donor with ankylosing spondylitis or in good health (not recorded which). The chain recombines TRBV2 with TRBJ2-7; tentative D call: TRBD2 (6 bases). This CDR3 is CASSEGGGLSYEQYF. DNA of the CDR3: TGTGCCAGCAGTGAAGGTGGGGGACTCTCCTACGAGCAGTACTTC.